These 10 T cell receptor beta chains were sequenced from one sample in a study of blood T cell repertoires in COVID-19. Some clones are missing from TCRdb's copy, which holds only in-frame ones; the method was immunoSEQ multiplex PCR. The data contain some 140,000 clones, 79% of them singletons. The sample comprised peripheral blood. All receptors derive from a man aged 60 to 69 with acute or convalescent COVID-19.

The genes are TRBV5-8 and TRBJ1-1; D is perhaps TRBD1 (6 bases). Between the trimmed V and J ends, which lost 4 bases and 0 bases, there was a span of 13 bases. Looked up from germline, CDR1 is SGHTS and CDR2 is YDEGEE. This CDR3 has 15 amino acids. The CDR3 DNA reads TGTGCCAGCAGCCCAGCACAGGGAGTGAACACTGAAGCTTTCTTT. Translation: CASSPAQGVNTEAFF.

The chain joins TRBV28 to TRBJ2-2; TRBD2 matches at 9 bases. Germline V gene data show CDR1 as MDHEN and CDR2 as SYDVKM. The CDR3 is 18 amino acids. The V and J ends lost 2 bases and 4 bases, in that order; junction bases with no gene match: 11. The CDR3 nucleotides read TGTGCCAGCAGTTTAGCCAGGGGCGGGAGGGCGATCACCGGGGAGCTGTTTTTT. It is translated as CASSLARGGRAITGELFF.

This chain uses TRBV28 with TRBJ1-2; D remains unclear. The CDR3 is made up of 14 amino acids. Trimming left V 2 bases short and J 4 bases short, with 11 bases between. Germline lookup yields CDR1 MDHEN and CDR2 SYDVKM. Here the CDR3 reads CASSLSRTTYGYTF. The CDR3 region has the DNA TGTGCCAGCAGTTTAAGTAGGACTACCTATGGCTACACCTTC.

The chain links TRBV29-1 to TRBJ1-1; D not certain. Germline V gene lookup returns CDR1 SQVTM and CDR2 ANQGSEA. V gave up 0 bases and J gave up 3 bases, with 14 bases separating them. This CDR3 spans 15 amino acids. The CDR3 region is CSVEDERGVDTEAFF. The CDR3 DNA is TGCAGCGTTGAAGATGAACGGGGAGTGGACACTGAAGCTTTCTTT.

The chain couples TRBV5-4 to TRBJ2-7; D gene unclear. The CDR3 consists of 15 residues. CDR1 SGHNT and CDR2 YYREEE come from the germline V gene (reference sequence). Deletions cut 3 bases from V and 7 bases from J, with 20 bases between. The CDR3 is CASSSNPTDPWEQYF. In DNA form, the CDR3 reads TGTGCCAGCAGCTCCAATCCCACAGACCCTTGGGAGCAGTACTTC.

The V call is TRBV30, the J call TRBJ1-2, with D uncertain. The germline gives CDR1 GTSNPN, CDR2 SVGIG (reference sequence). Trimming stripped 3 bases from V and 4 bases from J, with 6 bases between. The CDR3 contains 11 residues. CDR3 in amino acids: CAWRPGYGYTF. The CDR3, as DNA: TGTGCCTGGAGACCAGGCTATGGCTACACCTTC.

The chain employs TRBV28 and TRBJ1-4; D might be TRBD1 (5 bases). Germline V gene lookup returns CDR1 MDHEN and CDR2 SYDVKM. Trimming took off 8 bases at V and 6 bases at J, with 16 bases between the two ends. The CDR3 runs 14 residues. In nucleotides, the CDR3 is TGTGCCAGCTCCGATGGGGGGGGGTATGAAAAACTGTTTTTT. Amino acids: CASSDGGGYEKLFF.

The chain uses TRBV7-2 and TRBJ1-3, with 8 bases fitting TRBD1. In germline, CDR1 is SGHTA, CDR2 FQGNSA. The J segment lost 4 bases and the V segment lost 5 bases, leaving 13 bases of the junction unmatched. This CDR3 is built from 17 residues. CDR3 in amino acids: CASSQGSGGASGNTIYF. The CDR3 DNA reads as TGTGCCAGCAGCCAGGGGTCAGGGGGCGCGTCCGGAAACACCATATATTTT.

This clone was recorded once. The chain employs TRBV19 and TRBJ1-2; 9 bases agree with TRBD1. This CDR3 is built from 14 residues. Germline CDR1 reads LNHDA; CDR2 reads SQIVND (reference sequence). The trim removed 7 bases at V and 4 bases at J, leaving 7 bases unmatched. CDR3 nucleotides: TGTGCCAGTACCGGGACAGGGCGTACCTATGGCTACACCTTC. Translated, it gives CASTGTGRTYGYTF.

V is TRBV6-6 and J is TRBJ2-5; tentative D call: TRBD2 (7 bases). The CDR3 has 13 amino acids. V lost 6 bases and J lost 5, with 13 bases in between. Per germline, CDR1 MNHNY and CDR2 SVGAGI (reference sequence). In DNA form, the CDR3 reads TGTGCCAGCAGCCACGGGGGGCTGGAGACCCAGTACTTC. Its protein product is CASSHGGLETQYF.